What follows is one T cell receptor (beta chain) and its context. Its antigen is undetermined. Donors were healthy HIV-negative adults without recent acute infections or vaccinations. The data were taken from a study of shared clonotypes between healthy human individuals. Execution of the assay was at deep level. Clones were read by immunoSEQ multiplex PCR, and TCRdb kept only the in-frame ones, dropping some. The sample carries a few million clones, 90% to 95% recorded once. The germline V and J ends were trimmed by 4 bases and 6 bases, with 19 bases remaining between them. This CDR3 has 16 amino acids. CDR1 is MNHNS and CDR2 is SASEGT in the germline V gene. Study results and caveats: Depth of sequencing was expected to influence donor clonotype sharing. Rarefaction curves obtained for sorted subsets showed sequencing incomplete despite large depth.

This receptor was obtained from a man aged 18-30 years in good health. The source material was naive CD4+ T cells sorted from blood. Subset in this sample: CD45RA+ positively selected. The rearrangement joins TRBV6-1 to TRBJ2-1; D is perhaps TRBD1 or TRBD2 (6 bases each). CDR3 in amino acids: CASSVVGRGLSNEQFF. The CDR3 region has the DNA TGTGCCAGCAGTGTCGTTGGACGGGGGCTTTCCAATGAGCAGTTCTTC.